The next 22 T cell receptor beta chains were all read from a single sample in a study of T cell repertoires in cytomegalovirus infection. TCRdb called the reads again in MiXCR, with one record for every CDR3 protein. The sample lists roughly 730,000 distinct CDR3 sequences; 33% were seen once. These receptors lack a known antigen. Sequenced material: cultured PBMCs, taken from culture after CMV antigen stimulation. The source is a human donor in good health (CMV status not recorded). Some clones in this sample may be carry-over from other donors' samples.

This chain connects TRBV6-6 to TRBJ1-4; D call uncertain. V was cut by 5 bases and J by 7 bases, with 14 bases left in between. The V gene's germline CDR1 is MNHNY and CDR2 SVGAGI (reference sequence). The CDR3 runs 14 residues. CDR3 bases: TGTGCCAGCAGTGATTTACGGGTTGGTGAAAAACTGTTTTTT. Translating gives CASSDLRVGEKLFF.

This clonotype was seen only a few times. This chain uses TRBV7-2 with TRBJ2-1; D perhaps matches TRBD2 (6 bases). In germline, CDR1 is SGHTA, CDR2 FQGNSA. This CDR3 comprises 14 residues. Trimming removed 5 bases from V and 12 bases from J, with 20 bases in between. The CDR3 spells CASSPRDSSLGQFF. The CDR3 DNA reads as TGTGCCAGCAGCCCCCGGGACTCCAGTCTGGGGCAGTTCTTC.

This clonotype was counted a few times. CDR3 DNA: TGTGCCAGCAGTTTAACAGCCGGGCAGCGTAATGAAAAACTGTTTTTT. Translated, it gives CASSLTAGQRNEKLFF. The chain is built from TRBV12-3 or TRBV12-4 and TRBJ1-4; D unclear. This CDR3 region has 16 residues. V lost 2 bases and J 4 bases, leaving 14 bases between the germline ends.

This clonotype was counted only a few times. The chain is built from TRBV12-3 or TRBV12-4 and TRBJ2-3; D not resolved. The CDR3 spans 12 residues. The V end lost 7 bases, the J end lost 1 base, and 6 bases lay between the germline ends. For the CDR3, the DNA is TGTGCCAGCAAAATGGGCACAGATACGCAGTATTTT. It encodes CASKMGTDTQYF.

The V call is TRBV7-6, the J call TRBJ2-1; unclear D gene. The germline V and J ends were trimmed by 4 bases and 0 bases, with 10 bases remaining between them. Germline CDR1 and CDR2: SGHVS and FNYEAQ. This CDR3 spans 15 amino acids. CDR3 amino acids: CASSSTHYSYNEQFF. Written as DNA, the CDR3 is TGTGCCAGCAGCTCTACCCATTACTCCTACAATGAGCAGTTCTTC.

CDR3 protein: CASSQLAYYEQYF. The CDR3 region has the DNA TGCGCCAGCAGCCAACTAGCGTACTACGAGCAGTACTTC. This chain connects TRBV4-1 to TRBJ2-7; the D gene is possibly TRBD2 (6 bases). V dropped 2 bases and J dropped 3 bases, with 8 bases sitting between them. CDR1 is MGHRA, CDR2 YSYEKL, per germline. The CDR3 runs to 13 residues.

V and J are TRBV19 and TRBJ2-5; D ambiguous. Trimming left V 1 base short and J 5 bases short, with 11 bases between. The CDR3 covers 14 residues. Germline V gives CDR1 LNHDA, CDR2 SQIVND (reference sequence). The CDR3 protein is CASSIGSGRETQYF. CDR3 nucleotides: TGTGCCAGTAGTATAGGCTCGGGTCGGGAGACCCAGTACTTC.

This sequence joins TRBV6-6 and TRBJ2-2; D unresolved. CDR1 is MNHNY and CDR2 is SVGAGI in the germline V gene (reference sequence). CDR3 length equals 14 residues. Trimming cost V 5 bases and J 2 bases, with 9 bases left between them. In nucleotides, the CDR3 is TGTGCCAGCAGTCCTGAACTAAACACCGGGGAGCTGTTTTTT. Its translation: CASSPELNTGELFF.

This clonotype turned up a few times. V gene TRBV12-3 or TRBV12-4 combines with J gene TRBJ1-4; D might be TRBD1 (6 bases). The CDR3 contains 18 residues. Trimming shortened V by 8 bases and J by 3 bases, and 25 bases separated the two germline ends. The CDR3 region is CASYCGGRVRGSNEKLFF. DNA for the CDR3: TGTGCCAGCTATTGCGGGGGCAGGGTTCGGGGATCTAATGAAAAACTGTTTTTT.

This clonotype occurred a few times. The rearrangement joins TRBV6-1 to TRBJ2-3; 10 nucleotides align to TRBD2. CDR1 is MNHNS, CDR2 SASEGT, per germline. Unmatched junction bases numbered 0, after V lost 8 bases and J lost 1 base. This CDR3 spans 13 amino acids. CDR3 residues: CASLAGGTDTQYF. The CDR3 nucleotides read TGTGCCAGCCTAGCGGGGGGCACAGATACGCAGTATTTT.

The chain has TRBV2 and TRBJ2-5; TRBD2 matches at 10 bases. CDR1 is SNHLY, CDR2 FYNNEI, per germline. CDR3 length: 15 residues. The ends lost 6 bases at V and 4 bases at J; junction bases unmatched: 8. The CDR3 bases are TGTGCCAGCAGCGCTCCGCTAGCGGGGGCAGAGACCCAGTACTTC. This encodes CASSAPLAGAETQYF.

This clonotype has a handful of counts. This rearrangement joins TRBV2 to TRBJ1-3; D gene ambiguous. Between the trimmed V and J ends, which lost 1 base and 1 base, there was a span of 11 bases. The length of the CDR3 is 16 residues. Germline assignment: CDR1 SNHLY and CDR2 FYNNEI. CDR3 protein: CASSEEGAVSGNTIYF. CDR3 coding DNA: TGTGCCAGCAGTGAAGAGGGAGCCGTATCTGGAAACACCATATATTTT.

This rearrangement joins TRBV15 to TRBJ1-2; D is ambiguous. Trimming took 1 base from V and 8 from J, leaving 8 bases between them. This CDR3 is built from 12 residues. Germline lookup yields CDR1 LNHNV and CDR2 YYDKDF (reference sequence). CDR3 amino acids: CATSRAFGGYTF. In nucleotides, the CDR3 is TGTGCCACCAGCAGAGCCTTTGGAGGCTACACCTTC.

This chain connects TRBV7-2 to TRBJ1-3; a weak D match, TRBD1 (6 bases). From germline, CDR1 is SGHTA and CDR2 FQGNSA. CDR3 length: 17 amino acids. The V end lost 1 base, the J end lost 8 bases, and 21 bases lay between the germline ends. The CDR3 region is CASSLEGDVGPGDTIYF. DNA of the CDR3: TGTGCCAGCAGCTTAGAGGGGGACGTGGGGCCTGGGGACACCATATATTTT.

In this sample, this clonotype turned up once. This sequence joins TRBV6-5 and TRBJ2-2; TRBD2 is a possible D gene (6 bases). Germline V gene sequence: CDR1 MNHEY, CDR2 SVGAGI. Trimming took 6 bases from V and 6 from J, leaving 17 bases between them. The CDR3 runs 15 residues. This chain's CDR3 is CASSTRRVPSGELFF. The CDR3 nucleotides read TGTGCCAGCAGCACCCGGAGGGTTCCCTCCGGGGAGCTGTTTTTT.

This clonotype was detected a few times. The rearrangement joins TRBV3-1 to TRBJ1-3, with TRBD1 matching 8 bases. Germline CDR1 and CDR2: LGHDT and YNNKEL (reference sequence). CDR3 length equals 15 residues. J lost 8 bases, V lost 4 bases, and 10 bases had no gene match. CDR3 in DNA: TGTGCCAGCAGCCCGAGACAGGGGAGGATGGACACCATATATTTT. It is translated as CASSPRQGRMDTIYF.

This clonotype was found many times. The V gene is TRBV7-2, the J gene TRBJ2-1; 7 bases align to TRBD1. The germline V gene has CDR1 SGHTA and CDR2 FQGNSA. V was pared by 5 bases and J by 2 bases, with 6 bases of the junction left unmatched. The CDR3 consists of 15 residues. The CDR3 DNA sequence: TGTGCCAGCAGCCCGGACAGGCCCCCCTACAATGAGCAGTTCTTC. It codes for CASSPDRPPYNEQFF.

In its sample, this clonotype was seen many times. The CDR3 loop is CASSSSLSPGEDFF. CDR3 coding DNA: TGTGCCAGCAGCTCGTCCTTGAGCCCCGGAGAGGATTTCTTT. V is TRBV7-9 and J is TRBJ1-1; no clear D gene. The V end was cut by 4 bases, the J end by 13 bases, with 22 bases between. Germline assignment: CDR1 SEHNR and CDR2 FQNEAQ (reference sequence). This CDR3 has 14 residues. Based on the CDR3 plus reference TRBV7-9 and TRBJ1-1, the full variable domain is DTGVSQNPRHKITKRGQNVTFRCDPISEHNRLYWYRQTLGQGPEFLTYFQNEAQLEKSRLLSDRFSAERPKGSFSTLEIQRTEQGDSAMYLCASSSSLSPGEDFFGQGTRLTVV.

At least ten counts were recorded for this clonotype. This sequence joins TRBV11-2 and TRBJ2-3; TRBD2 is a possible D gene (6 bases). This CDR3 is 16 amino acids long. The V end was cut by 2 bases, the J end by 2 bases, with 14 bases between. The germline V gene encodes CDR1 SGHAT and CDR2 FQNNGV. CDR3 in amino acids: CASSLPLARPTDTQYF. In DNA, the CDR3 is TGTGCCAGCAGCTTACCGCTAGCGAGACCCACAGATACGCAGTATTTT.

This clonotype was seen a handful of times. This chain links TRBV7-2 with TRBJ2-1; TRBD2 matches at 8 bases. V dropped 5 bases and J dropped 8; count of bases not matched to a gene: 11. The CDR3 runs 15 residues. The germline V gene has CDR1 SGHTA and CDR2 FQGNSA. The DNA of the CDR3 is TGTGCCAGCAGCCGGCGATACGGGGGGGGGGATGAGCAGTTCTTC. Its translation is CASSRRYGGGDEQFF.

This clonotype was picked up a small number of times. The gene calls are TRBV7-2 and TRBJ1-2; D uncertain. The germline gives CDR1 SGHTA, CDR2 FQGNSA. V was pared by 5 bases and J by 2 bases, with 15 bases between. The CDR3 runs to 15 residues. The CDR3 DNA sequence: TGTGCCAGCAGCCCGATCAAAGGAGGAAACTATGGCTACACCTTC. As protein: CASSPIKGGNYGYTF.

This clonotype was seen more than once but under ten times. The V and J genes are TRBV12-3 or TRBV12-4 and TRBJ2-1; perhaps TRBD2 as D (5 bases). V lost 3 bases, J lost 0 bases, and 24 bases lay in between. There are 20 residues in the CDR3. CDR3 coding DNA: TGTGCCAGCAGTTTCCTCGGGGATCGTTTCTCCATTAGCTCCTACAATGAGCAGTTCTTC. This gives the protein CASSFLGDRFSISSYNEQFF.